The sequence of this T cell receptor beta chain was determined in a study of PD-L1 blockade in urothelial cancer. In the study overall: Analyzed time points were 3 weeks (second dose) and 6 weeks after therapy began. Median T cell yield from blood was about 150,000.

As regards this clone: What it binds is not known.

Study-level findings and limits: Those with durable benefit had larger increases in tumor-associated blood clones at 3 weeks. Lower than median blood TCR clonality before treatment predicted better survival.

Clones were read by immunoSEQ multiplex PCR, and TCRdb kept only the in-frame ones, dropping some. The sample lists roughly 56,000 clones; about 86% were seen once. The CDR3 covers 15 residues. V lost 5 bases and J lost 1, with 11 bases in between. Germline V lookup: CDR1 MGHRA, CDR2 YSYEKL. Time point defined: pretreatment peripheral blood. The V gene is TRBV4-1, the J gene TRBJ2-2, with D possibly TRBD2 on 6 matching bases. The sequence was collected from a man in his sixties with urothelial cancer. Sample: PBMCs, taken around atezolizumab (anti-PD-L1) treatment. CDR3 in amino acids: CASSALAVNTGELFF. DNA of the CDR3: TGCGCCAGCAGCGCATTAGCGGTGAACACCGGGGAGCTGTTTTTT.